This TCR beta chain was sequenced during a study of shared clonotypes between healthy human individuals. Here immunoSEQ multiplex PCR was the method, and the copy in TCRdb shows in-frame clones only, minus some. This table holds approximately 700,000 clones, around 73% found once. Regarding this clone: This may stem from a read error, because a much larger clone lies one nucleotide away.

Germline V gene data show CDR1 as SGHNT and CDR2 as YENEEA. The V segment lost 5 bases and the J segment 0 bases; nucleotides outside the gene matches: 2. The CDR3 has 15 amino acids. This clonotype originated in a woman aged 30 to 39 in good health. V and J are TRBV11-3 and TRBJ2-1, with 9 bases aligning to TRBD2. Sequenced input: memory CD4+ T cells sorted from blood. This sample's subset: CD45RA-negative fraction. The DNA of the CDR3 is TGTGCCAGCAGCCTAGCGGGGAGCTCCTACAATGAGCAGTTCTTC. It is translated as CASSLAGSSYNEQFF.